This is a list of T cell receptor beta chains from one sample in a study of blood T cell repertoires in COVID-19. The data were produced by immunoSEQ multiplex PCR, yet TCRdb's version contains in-frame clones alone and is incomplete. The sample includes roughly 30,000 clones, more than 80% seen only once; the top ten take roughly 3.9%. The sample consisted of peripheral blood. Receptors originate from a human donor in a cohort sampled during active COVID-19. Both conserved end residues are part of each CDR3. D genes are given only for firm matches. The size of a clone is reported for some rows only, either as once, few or many, or as a class for expanded clones.

J	V	size	D	length	CDR3	DNA
TRBJ2-7	TRBV12-3/TRBV12-4	NA	NA	13	CASRDREGYEQYF	TGTGCCAGCAGGGACAGGGAGGGGTACGAGCAGTACTTC
TRBJ1-6	TRBV5-1	few	TRBD1	14	CASSLDRADSPLHF	TGCGCCAGCAGCCTGGACAGGGCGGATTCACCCCTCCACTTT
TRBJ2-2	TRBV12-3/TRBV12-4	NA	NA	13	CASRRGRNGELFF	TGTGCCAGCAGGCGGGGGCGTAACGGGGAGCTGTTTTTT
TRBJ1-6	TRBV2	NA	NA	15	CATAWGVSYNSPLHF	TGTGCCACAGCATGGGGAGTCTCCTATAATTCACCCCTCCACTTT
TRBJ2-1	TRBV7-8	NA	NA	16	CASSLGAGVYYNEQFF	TGTGCCAGCAGCTTAGGGGCAGGGGTCTACTACAATGAGCAGTTCTTC
TRBJ2-3	TRBV28	NA	NA	14	CASSLYGGTDTQYF	TGTGCCAGCAGCCTCTACGGGGGCACAGATACGCAGTATTTT
TRBJ2-5	TRBV2	NA	TRBD2	11	CAGGLQETQYF	TGTGCCGGGGGACTACAAGAGACCCAGTACTTC
TRBJ2-5	TRBV10-3	NA	TRBD1	12	CAIQGMGETQYF	TGTGCCATACAGGGGATGGGAGAGACCCAGTACTTC
TRBJ2-7	TRBV7-6	once	NA	13	CASSRGLTYEQYF	TGTGCCAGCAGTCGCGGTCTCACCTACGAGCAGTACTTC
TRBJ2-7	TRBV19	NA	TRBD2	17	CASSSRLAGGLVAEQYF	TGTGCCAGTAGTTCCCGACTAGCGGGGGGATTAGTCGCCGAGCAGTACTTC
TRBJ1-2	TRBV19	NA	NA	13	CASKKPSNYGYTF	TGTGCCAGTAAAAAGCCCTCTAACTATGGCTACACCTTC
TRBJ2-3	TRBV7-2	NA	TRBD2	19	CASSLVRVAGGSSTDTQYF	TGTGCCAGCAGCTTAGTACGGGTAGCGGGGGGGTCTAGCACAGATACGCAGTATTTT
TRBJ2-1	TRBV5-1	NA	NA	16	CASSLEAGLSYNEQFF	TGCGCCAGCAGCTTGGAGGCAGGGCTTTCCTACAATGAGCAGTTCTTC
TRBJ2-5	TRBV27	NA	NA	13	CASSLRGGETQYF	TGTGCCAGCAGTTTGCGGGGTGGAGAGACCCAGTACTTC
TRBJ2-3	TRBV9	NA	NA	15	CASSPGLVSTDTQYF	TGTGCCAGCAGCCCCGGTTTGGTTTCCACAGATACGCAGTATTTT
TRBJ2-7	TRBV30	NA	NA	12	CAWSLVSYEQYF	TGTGCCTGGAGTTTAGTCTCCTACGAGCAGTACTTC
TRBJ2-5	TRBV27	NA	TRBD2	13	CASSLRGGETQYF	TGTGCCAGCAGTTTGCGGGGGGGAGAGACCCAGTACTTC
TRBJ1-1	TRBV11-2	NA	TRBD1	14	CASSFSGGQTEAFF	TGTGCCAGCAGCTTTTCAGGGGGCCAAACTGAAGCTTTCTTT
TRBJ2-3	TRBV5-1	NA	NA	13	CASSEKGTDTQYF	TGCGCCAGCAGTGAGAAGGGGACAGATACGCAGTATTTT
TRBJ2-7	TRBV30	NA	TRBD1	16	CALGQGKTANFYEQYF	TGTGCCTTGGGACAGGGCAAAACCGCGAACTTCTACGAGCAGTACTTC
TRBJ2-5	TRBV14	NA	NA	13	CASSQGRGETQYF	TGTGCCAGCAGCCAAGGCAGGGGAGAGACCCAGTACTTC
TRBJ2-7	TRBV28	NA	TRBD1	14	CASSSPGQGYEQYF	TGTGCCAGCAGTTCCCCCGGACAGGGCTACGAGCAGTACTTC
TRBJ2-3	TRBV10-3	NA	TRBD1	14	CAISEPDRADTQYF	TGTGCCATCAGTGAGCCGGACAGGGCAGATACGCAGTATTTT
TRBJ2-5	TRBV2	few	NA	16	CASRYLDSPGQETQYF	TGTGCCAGCCGATACCTTGACAGTCCCGGCCAAGAGACCCAGTACTTC